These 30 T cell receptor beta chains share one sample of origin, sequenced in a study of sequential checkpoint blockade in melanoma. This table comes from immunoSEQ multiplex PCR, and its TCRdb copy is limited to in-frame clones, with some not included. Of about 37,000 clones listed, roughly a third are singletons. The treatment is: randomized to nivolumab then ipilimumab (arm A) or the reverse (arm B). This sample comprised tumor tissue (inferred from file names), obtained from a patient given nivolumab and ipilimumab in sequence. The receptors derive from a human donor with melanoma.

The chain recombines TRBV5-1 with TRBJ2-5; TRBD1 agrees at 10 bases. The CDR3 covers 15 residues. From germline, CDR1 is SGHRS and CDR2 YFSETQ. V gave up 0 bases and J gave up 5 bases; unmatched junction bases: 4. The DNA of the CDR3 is TGCGCCAGCAGCTTGGAGGGACAGGGGTTGGAGACCCAGTACTTC. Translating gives CASSLEGQGLETQYF.

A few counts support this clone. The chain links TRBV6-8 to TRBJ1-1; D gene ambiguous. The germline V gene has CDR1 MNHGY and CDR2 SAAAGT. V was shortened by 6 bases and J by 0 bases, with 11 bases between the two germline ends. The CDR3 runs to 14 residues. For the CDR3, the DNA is TGTGCCAGCAGCGTAGTGATTCTGAACACTGAAGCTTTCTTT. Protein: CASSVVILNTEAFF.

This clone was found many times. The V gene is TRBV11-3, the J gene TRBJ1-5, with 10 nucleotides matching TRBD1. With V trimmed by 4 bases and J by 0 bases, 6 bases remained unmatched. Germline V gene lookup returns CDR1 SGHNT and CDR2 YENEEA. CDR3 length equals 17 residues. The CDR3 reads CASSSGTGADSNQPQHF. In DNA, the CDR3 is TGTGCCAGCAGCTCCGGGACAGGGGCCGATAGCAATCAGCCCCAGCATTTT.

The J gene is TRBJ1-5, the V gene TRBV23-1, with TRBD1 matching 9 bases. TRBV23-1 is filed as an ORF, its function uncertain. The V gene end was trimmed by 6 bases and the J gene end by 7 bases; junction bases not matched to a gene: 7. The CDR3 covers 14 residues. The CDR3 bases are TGCGCCAGCAGACGAAGACAGGGGGAACAGCCCCAGCATTTT. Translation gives CASRRRQGEQPQHF.

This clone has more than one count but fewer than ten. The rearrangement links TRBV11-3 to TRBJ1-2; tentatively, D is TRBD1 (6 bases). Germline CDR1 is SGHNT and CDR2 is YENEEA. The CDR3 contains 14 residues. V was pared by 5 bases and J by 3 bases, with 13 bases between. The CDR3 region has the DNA TGTGCCAGCAGCGGAGGCCGGACAGACTATGGCTACACCTTC. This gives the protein CASSGGRTDYGYTF.

The DNA for the CDR3 is TGTGCCAGCAGTTTTTTAGGCGGGGGATACCAAGAGACCCAGTACTTC. Encoded protein: CASSFLGGGYQETQYF. This chain links TRBV28 with TRBJ2-5; the match to TRBD2 covers 7 bases. CDR3 size: 16 residues. Germline V gene sequence: CDR1 MDHEN, CDR2 SYDVKM. V was clipped by 3 bases and J by 0 bases; unmatched bases: 7. Based on the CDR3 plus reference TRBV28 and TRBJ2-5, the full variable domain is DVKVTQSSRYLVKRTGEKVFLECVQDMDHENMFWYRQDPGLGLRLIYFSYDVKMKEKGDIPEGYSVSREKKERFSLILESASTNQTSMYLCASSFLGGGYQETQYFGPGTRLLVL.

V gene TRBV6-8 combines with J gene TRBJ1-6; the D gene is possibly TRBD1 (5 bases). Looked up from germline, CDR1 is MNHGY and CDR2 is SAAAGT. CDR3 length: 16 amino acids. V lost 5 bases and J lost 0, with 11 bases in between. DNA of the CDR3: TGTGCCAGCAGTGGGACGGGGAGCTCCTATAATTCACCCCTCCACTTT. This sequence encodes CASSGTGSSYNSPLHF.

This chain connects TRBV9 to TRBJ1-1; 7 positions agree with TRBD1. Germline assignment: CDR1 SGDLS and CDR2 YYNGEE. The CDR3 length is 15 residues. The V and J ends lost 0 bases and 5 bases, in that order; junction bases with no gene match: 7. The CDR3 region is CASSVDSQGGTEAFF. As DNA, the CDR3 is TGTGCCAGCAGCGTAGACAGTCAGGGGGGGACTGAAGCTTTCTTT.

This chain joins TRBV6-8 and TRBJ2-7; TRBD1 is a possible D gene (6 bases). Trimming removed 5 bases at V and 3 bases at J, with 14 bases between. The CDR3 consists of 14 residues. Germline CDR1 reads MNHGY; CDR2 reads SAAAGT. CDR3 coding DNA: TGTGCCAGCAGTGGGGTTAGACAGGACTACGAGCAGTACTTC. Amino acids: CASSGVRQDYEQYF.

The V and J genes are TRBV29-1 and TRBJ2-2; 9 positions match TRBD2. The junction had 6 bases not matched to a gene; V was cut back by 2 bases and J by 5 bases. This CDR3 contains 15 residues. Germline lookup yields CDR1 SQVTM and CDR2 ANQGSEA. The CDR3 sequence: CSVELASGKTGELFF. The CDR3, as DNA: TGCAGCGTTGAATTGGCTAGCGGGAAGACCGGGGAGCTGTTTTTT.

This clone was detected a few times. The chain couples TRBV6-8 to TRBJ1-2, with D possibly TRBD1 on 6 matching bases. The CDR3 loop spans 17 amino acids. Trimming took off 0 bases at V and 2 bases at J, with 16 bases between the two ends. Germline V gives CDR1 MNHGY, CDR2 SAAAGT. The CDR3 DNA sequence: TGTGCCAGCAGTTACTCCCCAGGGAAGGGGGACAACTATGGCTACACCTTC. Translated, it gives CASSYSPGKGDNYGYTF.

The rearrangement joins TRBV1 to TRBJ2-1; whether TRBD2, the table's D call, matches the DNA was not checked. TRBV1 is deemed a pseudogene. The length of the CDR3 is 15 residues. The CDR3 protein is CASSLGLAADNEQFF. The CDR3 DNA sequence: TGCGCCAGCAGCCTCGGGCTAGCGGCAGACAATGAGCAGTTCTTC.

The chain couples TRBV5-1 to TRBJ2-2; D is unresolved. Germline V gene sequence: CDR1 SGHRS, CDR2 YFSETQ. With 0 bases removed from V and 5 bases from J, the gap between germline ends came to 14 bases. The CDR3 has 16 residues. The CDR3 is CASSLAPSAATGELFF. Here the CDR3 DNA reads TGCGCCAGCAGCTTGGCCCCCTCGGCAGCTACCGGGGAGCTGTTTTTT.

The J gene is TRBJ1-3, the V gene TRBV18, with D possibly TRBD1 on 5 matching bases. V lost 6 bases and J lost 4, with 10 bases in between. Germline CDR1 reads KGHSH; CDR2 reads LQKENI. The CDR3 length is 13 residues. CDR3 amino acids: CASSAGDGNTIYF. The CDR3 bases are TGTGCCAGCTCCGCGGGGGACGGAAACACCATATATTTT.

CDR3 residues: CASSLGTGWDEQYF. CDR3 bases: TGTGCCAGCAGCCTCGGGACAGGGTGGGACGAGCAGTACTTC. The V gene is TRBV11-3, the J gene TRBJ2-7; TRBD1 agrees at 9 bases. Trimming cost V 5 bases and J 5 bases; bases outside gene matches: 7. Germline CDR1 is SGHNT and CDR2 is YENEEA. This CDR3 region has 14 residues.

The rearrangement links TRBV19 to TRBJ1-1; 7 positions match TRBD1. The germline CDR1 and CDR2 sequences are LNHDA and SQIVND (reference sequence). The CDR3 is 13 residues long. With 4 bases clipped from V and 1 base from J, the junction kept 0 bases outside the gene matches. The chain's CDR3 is CASSRDRNTEAFF. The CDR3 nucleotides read TGTGCCAGTAGTAGGGACAGGAACACTGAAGCTTTCTTT. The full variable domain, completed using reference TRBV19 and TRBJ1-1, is DGGITQSPKYLFRKEGQNVTLSCEQNLNHDAMYWYRQDPGQGLRLIYYSQIVNDFQKGDIAEGYSVSREKKESFPLTVTSAQKNPTAFYLCASSRDRNTEAFFGQGTRLTVV.

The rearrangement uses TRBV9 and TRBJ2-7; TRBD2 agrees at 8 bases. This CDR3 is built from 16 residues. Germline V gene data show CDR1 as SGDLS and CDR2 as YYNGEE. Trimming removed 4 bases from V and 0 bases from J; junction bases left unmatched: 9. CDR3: CASSSASGGSSYEQYF. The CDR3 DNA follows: TGTGCCAGCAGCTCCGCGAGCGGGGGAAGCTCCTACGAGCAGTACTTC.

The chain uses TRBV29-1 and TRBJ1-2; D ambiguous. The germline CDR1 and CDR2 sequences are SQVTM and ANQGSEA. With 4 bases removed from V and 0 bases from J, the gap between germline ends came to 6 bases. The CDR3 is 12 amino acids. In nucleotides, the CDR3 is TGCAGCGTTGCGGCTGCTAACTATGGCTACACCTTC. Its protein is CSVAAANYGYTF.

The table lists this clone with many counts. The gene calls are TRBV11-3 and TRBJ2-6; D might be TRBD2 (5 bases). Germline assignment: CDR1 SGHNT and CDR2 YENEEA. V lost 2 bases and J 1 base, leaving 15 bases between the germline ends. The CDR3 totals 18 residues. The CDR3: CASSLHSRAASGANVLTF. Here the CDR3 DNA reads TGTGCCAGCAGCTTACACTCCCGAGCGGCTTCTGGGGCCAACGTCCTGACTTTC.

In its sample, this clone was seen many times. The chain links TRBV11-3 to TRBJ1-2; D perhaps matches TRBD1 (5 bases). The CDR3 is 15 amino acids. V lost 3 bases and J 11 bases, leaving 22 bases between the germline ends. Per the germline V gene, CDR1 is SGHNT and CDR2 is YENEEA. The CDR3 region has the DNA TGTGCCAGCAGCTTGAACATCCCGGGACCTGCCCCTTACACCTTC. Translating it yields CASSLNIPGPAPYTF.

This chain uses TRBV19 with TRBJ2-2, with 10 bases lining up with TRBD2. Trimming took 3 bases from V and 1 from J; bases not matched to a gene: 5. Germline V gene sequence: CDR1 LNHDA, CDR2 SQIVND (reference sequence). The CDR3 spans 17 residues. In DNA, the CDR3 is TGTGCCAGTAGTATCCTAGCGGGAGTGGTGAACACCGGGGAGCTGTTTTTT. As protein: CASSILAGVVNTGELFF.

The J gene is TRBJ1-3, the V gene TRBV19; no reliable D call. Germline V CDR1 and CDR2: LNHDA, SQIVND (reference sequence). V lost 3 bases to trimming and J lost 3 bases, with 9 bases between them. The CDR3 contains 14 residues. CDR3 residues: CASSMNNYGNTIYF. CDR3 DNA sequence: TGTGCCAGTAGTATGAACAACTATGGAAACACCATATATTTT.

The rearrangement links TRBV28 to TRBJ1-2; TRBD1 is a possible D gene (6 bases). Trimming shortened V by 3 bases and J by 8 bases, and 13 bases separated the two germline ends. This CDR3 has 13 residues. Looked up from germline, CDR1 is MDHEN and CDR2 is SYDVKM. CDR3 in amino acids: CASSFWGAEGYTF. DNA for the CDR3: TGTGCCAGCAGTTTTTGGGGGGCGGAAGGCTACACCTTC.

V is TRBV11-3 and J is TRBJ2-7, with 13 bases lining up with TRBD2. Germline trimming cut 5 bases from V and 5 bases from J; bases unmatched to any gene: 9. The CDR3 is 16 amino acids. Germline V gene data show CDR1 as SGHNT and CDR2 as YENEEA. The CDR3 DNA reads TGTGCCAGCAGCCCTAGGACTAGCGGGAGACCCCACGAGCAGTACTTC. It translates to CASSPRTSGRPHEQYF.

CDR3 sequence reads: CASSDGGLDNEQFF. DNA for the CDR3: TGCGCCAGCAGCGACGGGGGGCTCGACAATGAGCAGTTCTTC. The chain combines TRBV5-1 with TRBJ2-1; possible D gene TRBD2, 7 bases. The CDR3 runs 14 residues. With 4 bases removed from V and 5 bases from J, the gap between germline ends came to 13 bases. The germline V gene has CDR1 SGHRS and CDR2 YFSETQ.

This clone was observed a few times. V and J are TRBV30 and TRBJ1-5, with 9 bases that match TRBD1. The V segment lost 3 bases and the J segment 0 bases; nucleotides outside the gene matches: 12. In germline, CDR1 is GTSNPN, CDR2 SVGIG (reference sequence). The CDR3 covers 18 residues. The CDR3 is CAWRKGGQGANSNQPQHF. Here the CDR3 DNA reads TGTGCCTGGAGAAAGGGGGGACAGGGAGCAAATAGCAATCAGCCCCAGCATTTT.

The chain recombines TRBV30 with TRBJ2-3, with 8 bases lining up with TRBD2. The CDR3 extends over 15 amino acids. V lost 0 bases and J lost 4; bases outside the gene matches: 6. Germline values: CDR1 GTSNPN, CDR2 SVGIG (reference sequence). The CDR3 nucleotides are TGTGCCTGGAGTGTACAGGCGGGAGGATCAGATACGCAGTATTTT. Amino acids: CAWSVQAGGSDTQYF.

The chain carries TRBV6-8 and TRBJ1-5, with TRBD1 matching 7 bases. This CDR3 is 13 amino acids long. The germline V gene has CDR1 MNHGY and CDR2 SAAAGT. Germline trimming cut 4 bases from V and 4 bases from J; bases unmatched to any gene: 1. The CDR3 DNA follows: TGTGCCAGCAGTTGGACAGGTAATCAGCCCCAGCATTTT. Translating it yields CASSWTGNQPQHF.

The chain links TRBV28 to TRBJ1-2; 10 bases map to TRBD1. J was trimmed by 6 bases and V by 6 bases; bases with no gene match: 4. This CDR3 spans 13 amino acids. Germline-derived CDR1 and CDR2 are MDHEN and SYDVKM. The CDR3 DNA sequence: TGTGCCAGCAGGCCGACAGGGGGCAATGGCTACACCTTC. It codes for CASRPTGGNGYTF.

Here the CDR3 reads CASSSVTGELFF. CDR3 nucleotide sequence: TGTGCCAGCAGTTCCGTTACCGGGGAGCTGTTTTTT. This chain links TRBV6-8 with TRBJ2-2; D unclear. Germline V gives CDR1 MNHGY, CDR2 SAAAGT. V lost 4 bases, J lost 5 bases, and 5 bases lay in between. The CDR3 sequence is 12 residues long.